The entry below describes one T cell receptor beta chain. Its antigen specificity is not known. No quality values exist for individual bases; no much larger clone is one base distant. Trimming accounts for 1 base at V and 0 bases at J, while the number of junction bases matched to no gene is 5. CDR3 length: 16 amino acids, cysteine to phenylalanine. Of the read, only the CDR3 DNA is kept; its 48 bases are in frame from base 1. CDR1 SEHNR and CDR2 FQNEAQ were looked up in the germline V gene (reference sequence). The library was built by means of the immunoSEQ multiplex PCR assay. Held by TCRdb, this immuneACCESS table contains in-frame sequences only and omits some clones. Under half of the omission traces to an unresolved V gene where checked; the cause of the rest is unknown. This sample holds tens of thousands of clones; roughly 97% were observed only once. 0.19% of the sample goes to the ten largest clones.

The data originate from a study of technical replicates of blood from several donors (dated by TCRdb to the late 2010s). In this chain, TRBV7-9 is recombined with TRBJ2-7; 8 bases in the middle match TRBD2. Sequencing was done on a sample of T cells isolated from PBMCs. The TCR sequence derives from a human donor in good health. The CDR3 in this case is CASSLGSGGSSYEQYF. The sequenced DNA: TGTGCCAGCAGCTTAGGGTCGGGAGGGAGCTCCTACGAGCAGTACTTC.